The 15 T cell receptor beta chains below come from one sample, sequenced in a study of cytomegalovirus exposure and HLA in healthy donors. PCR used 60 Vbeta primers and 13 Jbeta primers. Using immunoSEQ multiplex PCR, the repertoire was profiled, and TCRdb retains in-frame clones only, with some absent. The table lists tens of thousands of clones, more than 50% of them singletons. The sequencing input was PBMCs. The receptors originated from a woman in her thirties or forties in good health and CMV-seropositive.

There are a few counts of this clone. The rearrangement uses TRBV6-5 and TRBJ2-1; 9 nucleotides line up with TRBD1. The CDR3 spans 15 residues. The junction had 8 bases not matched to a gene; V was cut back by 6 bases and J by 5 bases. Germline CDR1 is MNHEY and CDR2 is SVGAGI. CDR3 nucleotide sequence: TGTGCCAGCAGCCCTCCGGGACAGGGAAACAATGAGCAGTTCTTC. It translates to CASSPPGQGNNEQFF.

In its sample, this clone ranks as medium-sized (0.01 to 0.1%). V usage is TRBV5-6 and J usage is TRBJ1-5; 7 bases fit TRBD1. V lost 1 base, J lost 3 bases, and 7 bases stayed unmatched. Germline-derived CDR1 and CDR2 are SGHDT and YYEEEE. The CDR3 has 16 residues. The CDR3 here is CASSLWTGKTNQPQHF. CDR3 DNA: TGTGCCAGCAGCTTGTGGACAGGCAAGACCAATCAGCCCCAGCATTTT.

This chain links TRBV5-1 with TRBJ2-3; D not resolved. Trimming left V 4 bases short and J 4 bases short, with 13 bases between. CDR1 and CDR2 (germline): SGHRS, YFSETQ. The CDR3 runs 14 residues. CDR3 sequence reads: CASSNPSTADTQYF. DNA of the CDR3: TGCGCCAGCAGCAACCCGTCTACTGCAGATACGCAGTATTTT.

The chain links TRBV5-1 to TRBJ2-7; the match to TRBD2 covers 9 bases. This CDR3 has 16 amino acids. CDR1 and CDR2 (germline): SGHRS, YFSETQ. The V gene end was trimmed by 0 bases and the J gene end by 0 bases; junction bases not matched to a gene: 4. The CDR3 sequence: CASSLGTSGLSYEQYF. The CDR3 DNA sequence: TGCGCCAGCAGCTTGGGAACTAGCGGGCTCTCCTACGAGCAGTACTTC.

The gene calls are TRBV7-6 and TRBJ2-7; D gene unclear. The V end was cut by 5 bases, the J end by 3 bases, with 8 bases between. This CDR3 is 12 amino acids long. Germline values: CDR1 SGHVS, CDR2 FNYEAQ. CDR3 region: CASSDNSYEQYF. DNA of the CDR3: TGTGCCAGCAGCGACAACAGCTACGAGCAGTACTTC.

The J gene is TRBJ1-5, the V gene TRBV4-1; 8 bases fit TRBD1. V shed 2 bases and J 4 bases; nucleotides not matched to a gene: 13. The CDR3 is 18 amino acids. Germline assignment: CDR1 MGHRA and CDR2 YSYEKL. The CDR3 nucleotides are TGCGCCAGCAGCCAACCCATCCTAGACAGGGGCCGTAATCAGCCCCAGCATTTT. Its translation is CASSQPILDRGRNQPQHF.

This chain links TRBV2 with TRBJ2-4, with D perhaps matching TRBD2 (6 bases). Germline V gene data show CDR1 as SNHLY and CDR2 as FYNNEI. This CDR3 has 18 amino acids. V lost 2 bases and J lost 0, with 17 bases in between. The CDR3 DNA follows: TGTGCCAGCAGTGAAAGGGAGGTCCAGTCCCTAGCCAAAAACATTCAGTACTTC. Its translation: CASSEREVQSLAKNIQYF.

This clone was seen a handful of times. The chain employs TRBV5-4 and TRBJ2-2, with D perhaps matching TRBD2 (6 bases). The CDR3 is 16 residues long. V lost 5 bases and J lost 0, with 14 bases in between. Per the germline V gene, CDR1 is SGHNT and CDR2 is YYREEE (reference sequence). The CDR3 bases are TGTGCCAGCAGTTCCGGGACTCTCGCGAACACCGGGGAGCTGTTTTTT. It codes for CASSSGTLANTGELFF.

In its sample, this clone was seen a few times. The chain employs TRBV6-1 and TRBJ2-7, with D perhaps TRBD1 (5 bases). CDR1 MNHNS and CDR2 SASEGT come from the germline V gene. The CDR3 runs to 14 residues. Trimming removed 1 base at V and 0 bases at J, with 7 bases between. The CDR3 DNA reads as TGTGCCAGCAGTGAAGGGGGCGACTCCTACGAGCAGTACTTC. Its protein is CASSEGGDSYEQYF.

The chain combines TRBV9 with TRBJ2-5, with D possibly being TRBD2 (6 bases). CDR1 is SGDLS, CDR2 YYNGEE, per germline. V was trimmed by 4 bases and J by 2 bases, leaving 9 bases between them. The CDR3 sequence is 13 residues long. The CDR3 nucleotides read TGTGCCAGCAGCCTTCGGGGGCAAGAGACCCAGTACTTC. Protein sequence: CASSLRGQETQYF.

The chain recombines TRBV12-2 with TRBJ2-5; the table assigns TRBD1, which was not confirmed against the DNA. TRBV12-2 is a pseudogene locus. This CDR3 spans 13 amino acids. The CDR3 DNA reads TGTGCAAGTCGAAGACAGGGGGCTGAGACCCAGTACTTC. Its translation: CASRRQGAETQYF.

The genes are TRBV11-3 and TRBJ2-5; maybe TRBD2 (6 bases). Germline V gene lookup returns CDR1 SGHNT and CDR2 YENEEA. Trimming took 5 bases from V and 1 from J, leaving 17 bases between them. CDR3 length equals 16 residues. The CDR3 DNA is TGTGCCAGCAGCCATAGAGGGCGGGACCGCCAAGAGACCCAGTACTTC. This translates into CASSHRGRDRQETQYF.

This chain links TRBV12-5 with TRBJ1-1; 7 bases fit TRBD1. Per germline, CDR1 LGHNT and CDR2 FRNRAP. The CDR3 has 16 residues. J was trimmed by 4 bases and V by 3 bases; bases with no gene match: 11. The CDR3 coding sequence is TGTGCTAGTGGTTTCACTCTGACAGGGTCGGCCACTGAAGCTTTCTTT. Its translation: CASGFTLTGSATEAFF.

This clone has just a few counts. The V call is TRBV5-4, the J call TRBJ2-7, with D tentatively TRBD2 (6 bases). The CDR3 is 12 residues long. Germline V gene data show CDR1 as SGHNT and CDR2 as YYREEE (reference sequence). The V and J ends lost 4 bases and 4 bases respectively, with 9 bases between them. DNA for the CDR3: TGTGCCAGCAGCCCGGAGGGTTACGAGCAGTACTTC. This gives the protein CASSPEGYEQYF.

This sequence joins TRBV5-4 and TRBJ2-3; 12 bases are shared with TRBD2. The germline gives CDR1 SGHNT, CDR2 YYREEE (reference sequence). V dropped 2 bases and J dropped 0; count of bases not matched to a gene: 1. This CDR3 is 16 amino acids long. The CDR3 here is CASSLLAGGSTDTQYF. The CDR3 region has the DNA TGTGCCAGCAGCTTACTAGCGGGGGGTAGCACAGATACGCAGTATTTT. Supplemented by reference TRBV5-4 and TRBJ2-3, the full variable domain reads ETGVTQSPTHLIKTRGQQVTLRCSSQSGHNTVSWYQQALGQGPQFIFQYYREEENGRGNFPPRFSGLQFPNYSSELNVNALELDDSALYLCASSLLAGGSTDTQYFGPGTRLTVL.